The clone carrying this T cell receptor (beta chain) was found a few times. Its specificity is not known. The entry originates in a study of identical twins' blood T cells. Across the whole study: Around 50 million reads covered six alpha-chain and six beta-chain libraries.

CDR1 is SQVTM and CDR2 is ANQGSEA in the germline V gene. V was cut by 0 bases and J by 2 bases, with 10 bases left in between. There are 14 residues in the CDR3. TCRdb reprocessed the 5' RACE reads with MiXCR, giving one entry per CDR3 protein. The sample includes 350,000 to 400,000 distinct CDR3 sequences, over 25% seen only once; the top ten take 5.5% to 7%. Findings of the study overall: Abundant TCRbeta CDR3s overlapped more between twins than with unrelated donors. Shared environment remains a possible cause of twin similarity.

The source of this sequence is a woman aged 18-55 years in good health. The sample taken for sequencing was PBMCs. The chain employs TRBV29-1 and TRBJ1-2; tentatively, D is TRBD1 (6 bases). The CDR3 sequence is CSVEDFGQNYGYTF. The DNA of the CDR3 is TGCAGCGTTGAAGATTTTGGACAGAACTATGGCTACACCTTC.